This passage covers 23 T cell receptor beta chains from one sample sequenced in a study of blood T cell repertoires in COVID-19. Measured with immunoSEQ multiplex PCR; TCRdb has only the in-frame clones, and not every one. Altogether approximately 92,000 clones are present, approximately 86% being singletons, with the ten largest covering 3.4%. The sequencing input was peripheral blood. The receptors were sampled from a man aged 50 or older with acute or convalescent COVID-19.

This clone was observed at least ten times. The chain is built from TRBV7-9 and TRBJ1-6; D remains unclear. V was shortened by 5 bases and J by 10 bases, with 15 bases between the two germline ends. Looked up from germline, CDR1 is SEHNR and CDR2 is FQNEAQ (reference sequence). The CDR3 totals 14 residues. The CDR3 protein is CASSPPFGGSPLHF. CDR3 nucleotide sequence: TGTGCCAGCAGCCCCCCGTTTGGTGGCTCACCCCTCCACTTT.

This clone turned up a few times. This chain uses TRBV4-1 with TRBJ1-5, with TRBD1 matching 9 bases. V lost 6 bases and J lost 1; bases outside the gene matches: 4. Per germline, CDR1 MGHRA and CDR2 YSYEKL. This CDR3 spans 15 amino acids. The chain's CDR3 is CASSRDRVSNQPQHF. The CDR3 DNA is TGCGCCAGCAGTCGGGACAGGGTAAGCAATCAGCCCCAGCATTTT.

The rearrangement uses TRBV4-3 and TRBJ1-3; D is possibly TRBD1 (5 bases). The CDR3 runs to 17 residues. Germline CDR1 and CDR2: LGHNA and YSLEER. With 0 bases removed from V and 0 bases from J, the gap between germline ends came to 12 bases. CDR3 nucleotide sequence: TGCGCCAGCAGCCAAGATTTCGGGGGGGACTCTGGAAACACCATATATTTT. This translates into CASSQDFGGDSGNTIYF.

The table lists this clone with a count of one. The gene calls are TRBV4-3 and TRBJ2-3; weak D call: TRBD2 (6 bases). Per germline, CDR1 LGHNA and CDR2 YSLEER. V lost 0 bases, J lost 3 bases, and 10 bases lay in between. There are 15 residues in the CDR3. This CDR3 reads CASSQDWSGTDTQYF. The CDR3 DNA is TGCGCCAGCAGCCAAGATTGGAGCGGGACAGATACGCAGTATTTT.

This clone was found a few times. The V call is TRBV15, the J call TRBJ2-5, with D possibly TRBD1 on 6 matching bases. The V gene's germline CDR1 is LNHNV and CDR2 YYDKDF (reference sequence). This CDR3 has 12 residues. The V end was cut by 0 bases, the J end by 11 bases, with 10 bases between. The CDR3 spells CATSREGTYQYF. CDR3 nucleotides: TGTGCCACCAGCAGAGAAGGGACATATCAGTACTTC.

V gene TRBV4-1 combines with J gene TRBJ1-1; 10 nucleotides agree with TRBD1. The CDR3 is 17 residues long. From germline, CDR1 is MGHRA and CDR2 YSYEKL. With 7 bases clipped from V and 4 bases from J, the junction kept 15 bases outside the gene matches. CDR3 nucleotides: TGCGCCAGCACCCCCGGGACAGGGGACGCGAGGGCCACTGAAGCTTTCTTT. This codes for CASTPGTGDARATEAFF.

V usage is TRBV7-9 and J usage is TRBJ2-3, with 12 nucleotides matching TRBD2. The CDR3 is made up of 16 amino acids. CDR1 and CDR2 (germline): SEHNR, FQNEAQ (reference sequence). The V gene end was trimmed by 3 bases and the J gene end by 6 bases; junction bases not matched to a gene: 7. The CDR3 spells CASSFLASGGADTQYF. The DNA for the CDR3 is TGTGCCAGCAGCTTCCTGGCTAGCGGGGGGGCGGATACGCAGTATTTT.

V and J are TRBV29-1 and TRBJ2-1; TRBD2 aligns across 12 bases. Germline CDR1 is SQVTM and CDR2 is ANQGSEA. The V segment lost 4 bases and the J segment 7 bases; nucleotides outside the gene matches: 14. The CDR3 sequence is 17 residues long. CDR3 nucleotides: TGCAGCGTTGTGGAGGGGAGACTAGCGGGAGTTAGGAATGAGCAGTTCTTC. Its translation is CSVVEGRLAGVRNEQFF.

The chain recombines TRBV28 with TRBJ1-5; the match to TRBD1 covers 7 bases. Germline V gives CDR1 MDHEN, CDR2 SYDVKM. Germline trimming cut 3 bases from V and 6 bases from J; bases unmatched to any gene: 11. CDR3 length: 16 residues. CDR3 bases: TGTGCCAGCAGTTTCCGGGCAGGGGGGTTTGGTCAGCCCCAGCATTTT. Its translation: CASSFRAGGFGQPQHF.

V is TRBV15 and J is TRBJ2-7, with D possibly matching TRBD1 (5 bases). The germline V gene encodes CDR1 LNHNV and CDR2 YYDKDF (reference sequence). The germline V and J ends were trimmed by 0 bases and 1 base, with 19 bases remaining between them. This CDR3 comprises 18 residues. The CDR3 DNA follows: TGTGCCACCAGCAGAGATCTATCTTACCAGGGATTATCCTACGAGCAGTACTTC. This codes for CATSRDLSYQGLSYEQYF.

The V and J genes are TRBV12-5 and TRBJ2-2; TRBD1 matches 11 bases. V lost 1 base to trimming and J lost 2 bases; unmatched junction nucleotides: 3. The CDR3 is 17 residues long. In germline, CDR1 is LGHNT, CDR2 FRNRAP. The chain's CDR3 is CASGLGGQGANTGELFF. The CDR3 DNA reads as TGTGCTAGTGGTTTGGGCGGACAGGGGGCCAACACCGGGGAGCTGTTTTTT.

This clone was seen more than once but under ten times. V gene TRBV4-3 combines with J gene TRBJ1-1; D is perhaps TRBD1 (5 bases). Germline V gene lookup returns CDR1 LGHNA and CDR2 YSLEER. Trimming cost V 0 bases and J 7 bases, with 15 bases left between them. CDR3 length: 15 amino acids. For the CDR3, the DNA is TGCGCCAGCAGCCAAGAATGGGGGGGTCCCATTGAAGCTTTCTTT. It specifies CASSQEWGGPIEAFF.

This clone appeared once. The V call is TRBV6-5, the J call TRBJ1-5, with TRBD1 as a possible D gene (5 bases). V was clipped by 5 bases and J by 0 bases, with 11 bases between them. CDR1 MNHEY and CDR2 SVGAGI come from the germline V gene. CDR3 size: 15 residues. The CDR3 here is CASSSPTVSNQPQHF. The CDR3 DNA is TGTGCCAGCAGTAGCCCGACAGTTAGCAATCAGCCCCAGCATTTT.

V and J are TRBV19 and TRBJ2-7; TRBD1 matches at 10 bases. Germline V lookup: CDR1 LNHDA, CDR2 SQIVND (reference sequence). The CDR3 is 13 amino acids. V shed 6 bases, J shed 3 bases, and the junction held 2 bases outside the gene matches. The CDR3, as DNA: TGTGCCAGTAGGGGGACAGGGGTCTACGAGCAGTACTTC. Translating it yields CASRGTGVYEQYF.

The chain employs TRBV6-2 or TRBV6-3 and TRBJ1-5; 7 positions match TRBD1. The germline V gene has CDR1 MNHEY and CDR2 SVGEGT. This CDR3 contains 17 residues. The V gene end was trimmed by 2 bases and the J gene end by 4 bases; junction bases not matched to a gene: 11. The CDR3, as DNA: TGTGCCAGCAGTTACGGGAATAAGGGGGCAGGGAATCAGCCCCAGCATTTT. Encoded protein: CASSYGNKGAGNQPQHF.

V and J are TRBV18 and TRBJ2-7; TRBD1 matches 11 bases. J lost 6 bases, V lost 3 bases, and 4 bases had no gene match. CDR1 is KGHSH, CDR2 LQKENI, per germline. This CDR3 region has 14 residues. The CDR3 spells CASSPGQGGSEQYF. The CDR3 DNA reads TGTGCCAGCTCACCGGGACAGGGGGGCTCCGAGCAGTACTTC.

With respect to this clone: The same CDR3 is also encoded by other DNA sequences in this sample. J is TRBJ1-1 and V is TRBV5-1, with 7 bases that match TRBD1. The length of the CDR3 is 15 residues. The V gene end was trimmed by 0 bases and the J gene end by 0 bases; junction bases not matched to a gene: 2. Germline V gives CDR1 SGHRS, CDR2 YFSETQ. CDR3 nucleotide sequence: TGCGCCAGCAGCTTGGGCGGGACAGTGAACACTGAAGCTTTCTTT. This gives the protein CASSLGGTVNTEAFF. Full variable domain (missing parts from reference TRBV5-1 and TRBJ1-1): KAGVTQTPRYLIKTRGQQVTLSCSPISGHRSVSWYQQTPGQGLQFLFEYFSETQRNKGNFPGRFSGRQFSNSRSEMNVSTLELGDSALYLCASSLGGTVNTEAFFGQGTRLTVV.

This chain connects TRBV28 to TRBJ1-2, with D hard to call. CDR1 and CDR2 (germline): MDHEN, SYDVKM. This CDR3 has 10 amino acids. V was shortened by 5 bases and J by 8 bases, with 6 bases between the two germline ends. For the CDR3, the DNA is TGTGCCAGCAGTGGCCCGGGCTACACCTTC. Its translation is CASSGPGYTF.

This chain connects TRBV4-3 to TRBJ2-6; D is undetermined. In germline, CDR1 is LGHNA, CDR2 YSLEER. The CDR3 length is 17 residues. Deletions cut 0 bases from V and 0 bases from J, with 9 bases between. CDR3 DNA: TGCGCCAGCAGCCAAGATCTAGGCACCTCTGGGGCCAACGTCCTGACTTTC. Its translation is CASSQDLGTSGANVLTF.

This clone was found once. The CDR3 coding sequence is TGTGCCAGCAGCTTTGCTAGCGGAAAAGAGACCCAGTACTTC. It encodes CASSFASGKETQYF. The chain couples TRBV7-2 to TRBJ2-5; 7 nucleotides align to TRBD2. After removal of 3 bases from V and 3 bases from J, the junction contained 4 bases not matched to a gene. The length of the CDR3 is 14 residues. Germline lookup yields CDR1 SGHTA and CDR2 FQGNSA.

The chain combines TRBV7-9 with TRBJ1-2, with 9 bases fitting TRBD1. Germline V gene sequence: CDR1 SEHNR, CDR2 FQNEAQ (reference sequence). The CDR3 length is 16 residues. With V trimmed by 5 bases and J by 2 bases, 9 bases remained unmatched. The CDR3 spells CASSRVDRGLNYGYTF. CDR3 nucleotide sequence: TGTGCCAGCAGCCGGGTGGACAGGGGCCTGAACTATGGCTACACCTTC.

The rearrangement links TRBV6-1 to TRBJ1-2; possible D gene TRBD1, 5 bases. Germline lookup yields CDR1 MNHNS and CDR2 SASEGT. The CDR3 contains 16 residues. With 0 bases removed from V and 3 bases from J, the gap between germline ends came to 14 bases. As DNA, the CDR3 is TGTGCCAGCAGTGAAGCGGGGGGATGGGGGGACTATGGCTACACCTTC. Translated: CASSEAGGWGDYGYTF.

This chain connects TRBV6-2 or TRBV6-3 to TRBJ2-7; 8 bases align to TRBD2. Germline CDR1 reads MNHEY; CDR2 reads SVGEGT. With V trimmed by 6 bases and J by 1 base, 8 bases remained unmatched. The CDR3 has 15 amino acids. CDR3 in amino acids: CASSHSGRGSYEQYF. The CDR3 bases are TGTGCCAGCAGCCACAGCGGGAGAGGGTCCTACGAGCAGTACTTC.